These T cell receptor beta chains were read from a single sample in a study of identical twins. TCRdb reprocessed the 5' RACE reads via MiXCR and lists one record per CDR3 protein. This table has 1.5 million to 2 million distinct CDR3 sequences, about 31% appearing once. Source material: cord blood. The receptor source for this set is a newborn girl in good health. Both conserved end residues are part of each CDR3. D genes are given only for firm matches. Size values are once, few and many counts, or a class for expanded clones, and some rows have none.

v_gene	abundance	j_gene	d_gene	CDR3aa	CDR3nt
TRBV28	-	TRBJ2-7	-	CASSTPSVPSSYEQYF	TGTGCCAGCAGTACGCCTAGCGTACCTAGCTCCTACGAGCAGTACTTC
TRBV20-1	-	TRBJ2-7	-	CSARARLLYKTNDEQYF	TGCAGTGCTAGAGCTCGCCTCCTCTATAAAACCAATGACGAGCAGTACTTC
TRBV11-2	few	TRBJ2-3	-	CASSLAAVGTDTQYF	TGTGCCAGCAGCTTAGCGGCCGTGGGCACAGATACGCAGTATTTT
TRBV7-2	few	TRBJ2-1	-	CASSLERRSGEQFF	TGTGCCAGCAGCTTAGAGAGGCGCTCGGGTGAGCAGTTCTTC
TRBV4-2	-	TRBJ2-1	TRBD2	CASSQSIRGVQFF	TGTGCCAGCAGCCAATCAATTCGGGGGGTGCAGTTCTTC
TRBV4-2	many	TRBJ1-1	-	CASSQKMNTEAFF	TGTGCCAGCAGCCAGAAGATGAACACTGAAGCTTTCTTT
TRBV6-6	-	TRBJ1-6	-	CASGGGRGNNSPLHF	TGTGCCAGCGGTGGGGGCCGGGGCAATAATTCACCCCTCCACTTT
TRBV20-1	few	TRBJ2-1	TRBD2	CSAASGRYIEQFF	TGCAGTGCTGCTAGCGGGCGGTACATTGAGCAGTTCTTC
TRBV5-1	many	TRBJ2-4	TRBD2	CASSSGVAKNIQYF	TGCGCCAGCAGCAGCGGGGTAGCCAAAAACATTCAGTACTTC
TRBV2	-	TRBJ1-1	TRBD1	CASKTDRGRMNTEAFF	TGTGCCAGCAAAACGGACAGGGGGCGAATGAACACTGAAGCTTTCTTT
TRBV20-1	-	TRBJ2-7	-	CSASRDGPFYEQYF	TGCAGTGCTAGCCGGGACGGCCCCTTTTACGAGCAGTACTTC
TRBV5-1	-	TRBJ1-2	-	CASSLNRAANYGYTF	TGCGCCAGCAGCTTGAATAGGGCGGCTAACTATGGCTACACCTTC
TRBV20-1	-	TRBJ2-1	TRBD2	CSARGTSYQFF	TGCAGTGCTAGAGGGACTAGCTATCAGTTCTTC
TRBV5-1	-	TRBJ2-7	-	CASSLGGGVLNEQYF	TGCGCCAGCAGCTTGGGTGGCGGGGTGTTGAATGAGCAGTACTTC
TRBV28	-	TRBJ1-2	TRBD1	CASSSTGTAIYMDTF	TGTGCCAGCAGTTCAACCGGGACAGCCATCTATATGGACACCTTC
TRBV20-1	few	TRBJ1-6	TRBD1	CSARGRIDPRDSYNSPLHF	TGCAGTGCTAGAGGTCGTATCGACCCCCGGGACAGCTATAATTCACCCCTCCACTTT
TRBV9	-	TRBJ1-1	TRBD1	CASSEGDREATEAFF	TGTGCCAGCAGCGAGGGGGACAGGGAGGCCACTGAAGCTTTCTTT
TRBV21-1	few	TRBJ2-5	-	CASSNRLAGGPQTQYF	TGTGCCAGCAGCAATCGACTAGCGGGAGGGCCGCAGACCCAGTACTTC
TRBV6-1	-	TRBJ1-1	-	CASSEWTPGDAEAFF	TGTGCCAGCAGTGAATGGACCCCAGGGGACGCTGAAGCTTTCTTT
TRBV5-4	-	TRBJ2-3	TRBD1	CASSSIARGRSDTQYF	TGTGCCAGCAGCTCCATAGCCAGGGGGCGTTCAGATACGCAGTATTTT
TRBV20-1	-	TRBJ2-1	TRBD2	CSGLLLSGRESSYNEQFF	TGCAGCGGGTTACTACTTAGCGGGAGGGAGAGCTCCTACAATGAGCAGTTCTTC
TRBV2	once	TRBJ1-5	-	CASRGLYQPQHF	TGTGCCAGCAGGGGTCTATATCAGCCCCAGCATTTT
TRBV27	-	TRBJ2-3	TRBD2	CASSFWTSKDTQYF	TGTGCCAGCAGTTTTTGGACTAGCAAAGATACGCAGTATTTT
TRBV12-3/TRBV12-4	few	TRBJ2-5	TRBD2	CASSDSGRKTQYF	TGTGCCAGCAGCGATAGCGGGAGGAAGACCCAGTACTTC
TRBV6-6	-	TRBJ2-3	-	CASNSGTDTQYF	TGTGCCAGCAACTCTGGGACAGATACGCAGTATTTT
TRBV24-1	-	TRBJ2-7	-	CATSGLGDLSYEQYF	TGTGCCACCAGTGGTCTAGGGGACCTCTCCTACGAGCAGTACTTC
TRBV2	-	TRBJ2-7	-	CASCGPHSYEQYF	TGTGCCAGCTGTGGACCGCATTCCTACGAGCAGTACTTC
TRBV2	few	TRBJ2-1	TRBD2	CASSTSGGLDEQFF	TGTGCCAGCAGTACTAGCGGGGGGTTGGATGAGCAGTTCTTC
TRBV20-1	-	TRBJ1-2	-	CSARQQTVYGYTF	TGCAGTGCTAGACAACAGACAGTCTATGGCTACACCTTC
TRBV25-1	few	TRBJ2-7	-	CASSELSGRGVEQYF	TGTGCCAGCAGTGAATTATCAGGCAGGGGGGTCGAGCAGTACTTC
TRBV5-1	-	TRBJ2-4	TRBD2	CASSERTSGGLKNIQYF	TGCGCCAGCAGCGAGAGGACTAGCGGGGGCCTAAAAAACATTCAGTACTTC
TRBV30	-	TRBJ1-1	-	CAWRAVVLEAFF	TGTGCCTGGAGGGCAGTGGTACTCGAAGCTTTCTTT
TRBV18	once	TRBJ2-3	-	CASSPPEPRTDTQYF	TGTGCCAGCTCACCACCAGAACCTCGCACAGATACGCAGTATTTT
TRBV3-1	-	TRBJ1-6	-	CASSQDSRSSYNSPLHF	TGTGCCAGCAGCCAAGATAGCCGGAGCTCCTATAATTCACCCCTCCACTTT
TRBV10-3	few	TRBJ2-1	-	CAPSGSGESRSYNEQFF	TGTGCCCCCTCGGGTAGTGGCGAATCTCGATCCTACAATGAGCAGTTCTTC
TRBV11-2	few	TRBJ2-1	-	CASSFPSSEQFF	TGTGCCAGCAGCTTCCCTAGCAGTGAGCAGTTCTTC
TRBV6-6	few	TRBJ1-2	-	CASRAGGPNYGYTF	TGTGCCAGCAGAGCTGGGGGGCCTAACTATGGCTACACCTTC
TRBV5-5	-	TRBJ2-7	-	CASSLRTTRDEQYF	TGTGCCAGCAGCTTGAGGACTACTCGGGACGAGCAGTACTTC
TRBV25-1	-	TRBJ2-5	TRBD2	CASSEYGAGEETQYF	TGTGCCAGCAGTGAATACGGGGCGGGAGAAGAGACCCAGTACTTC
TRBV29-1	-	TRBJ1-2	-	CGVESVESGYTF	TGCGGCGTTGAATCCGTCGAGTCAGGCTACACCTTC
TRBV12-3/TRBV12-4	-	TRBJ2-6	-	CASSLGPLAGANVLTF	TGTGCCAGCAGCTTAGGTCCCCTGGCTGGGGCCAACGTCCTGACTTTC
TRBV20-1	-	TRBJ2-7	TRBD2	CSAGTSRTYEQYF	TGCAGTGCTGGGACTAGCCGGACCTACGAGCAGTACTTC